Sequencing of this TCR beta chain was carried out in a study of OX40 agonist ivuxolimab in advanced cancers. As for the study in general: Patients undergoing dose escalation presented with hepatocellular carcinoma, melanoma, renal cell or head and neck cancer.

A note on this clone: As yet, its antigen is unknown.

Study-level points and caveats: Normalized T-cell clonal expansion was also low in a subset of nonresponders.

Clones were sequenced by immunoSEQ multiplex PCR, and TCRdb holds only the in-frame ones, with some missing. Of some 37,000 clones in the sample, approximately 82% were seen once. The CDR3 loop spans 14 amino acids. The ends were cut back, 4 bases at V and 1 base at J, with 11 bases in the middle. Germline V gene lookup returns CDR1 SGDLS and CDR2 YYNGEE. The TCR comes from an adult with an advanced solid tumor such as melanoma, head and neck, liver or kidney cancer. The rearrangement links TRBV9 to TRBJ1-1, with D unresolved. Sample: CD4+ or CD8+ T cells sorted from blood, taken in a trial of the OX40 agonist ivuxolimab. The chain's CDR3 is CASSFGFQNTEAFF. In DNA form, the CDR3 reads TGTGCCAGCAGCTTCGGATTCCAGAACACTGAAGCTTTCTTT.